This is a list of T cell receptor beta chains from one sample in a study of control samples from healthy donors and cancer patients. TCRdb keeps only in-frame clones here, not all; method: immunoSEQ multiplex PCR. The repertoire holds 40,000 or so clones, with approximately 90% as singletons. Input material: PBMCs. All receptors derive from a woman in her 40s with head and neck cancer. Each CDR3 is given with its conserved first and last residue. D genes are given only for firm matches. Clone size is not always given. Where it is, it says once, few, many or a class for expanded clones.

d_call j_call clone_size v_call cdr3_nt cdr3_aa
NA TRBJ1-6 NA TRBV7-8 TGTGCCAGCAGCTTAGACAGGGCCAATTCACCCCTCCACTTT CASSLDRANSPLHF
TRBD1 TRBJ1-5 NA TRBV6-6 TGTGCCAGCAGTTGGGGACAGGCCGGGCAGCCCCAGCATTTT CASSWGQAGQPQHF
TRBD1 TRBJ1-2 NA TRBV28 TGTGCCAGCAGACACCGGGGACAGGGGGGCTATGGCTACACCTTC CASRHRGQGGYGYTF
NA TRBJ1-6 NA TRBV21-1 TGTGCCAGCAGCCACAGGGTTAAAAATTCACCCCTCCACTTT CASSHRVKNSPLHF
NA TRBJ2-1 NA TRBV2 TGTGCCAGCAGTCAACAGGGCAATGAGCAGTTCTTC CASSQQGNEQFF
NA TRBJ1-2 NA TRBV6-5 TGTGCCAGCAGTTTATCGCTTTTTTATGGCTACACCTTC CASSLSLFYGYTF
TRBD1 TRBJ2-6 NA TRBV6-5 TGTGCCAGCAAAGACAGGGGGCGTGGGGCCAACGTCCTGACTTTC CASKDRGRGANVLTF
TRBD1 TRBJ1-1 once TRBV27 TGTGCCAGCAGGGCTACAGGGGTCCAAGAAGCTTTCTTT CASRATGVQEAFF
NA TRBJ1-2 NA TRBV12-5 TGTGCTAGTGGTTTGGGATTCGACCGGAGCTATGGCTACACCTTC CASGLGFDRSYGYTF
NA TRBJ1-1 NA TRBV7-8 TGTGCCAGCAGCTTAGTTACGGGATGGGTGAACACTGAAGCTTTCTTT CASSLVTGWVNTEAFF
NA TRBJ1-2 few TRBV5-4 TGTGCCAGCAGCTTGAAAAGTACATACGGCTACACCTTC CASSLKSTYGYTF
TRBD1 TRBJ1-6 NA TRBV27 TGTGCCAGCAGTCCTAATCGACAGGGCAGGGATTCACCCCTCCACTTT CASSPNRQGRDSPLHF
TRBD1 TRBJ1-2 NA TRBV20-1 TGCAGTGCTAGTGTCCCGGGACAGGCGCACTATGGCTACACCTTC CSASVPGQAHYGYTF
NA TRBJ2-7 NA TRBV7-2 TGTGCCAGCAGCTTAGCGTCTAGCTACGAGCAGTACTTC CASSLASSYEQYF
NA TRBJ2-1 NA TRBV19 TGTGCCAGTAGTATGAGGAGACAGGGAGGCTACAATGAGCAGTTCTTC CASSMRRQGGYNEQFF
NA TRBJ2-4 NA TRBV6-1 TGTGCCAGCCGTGACAGGTCCCACATTCAGTACTTC CASRDRSHIQYF
NA TRBJ2-7 once TRBV3-1/TRBV3-2 TGTGCCAGCAGCCAAGATATCGAAGGGTCCTACGAGCAGTACTTC CASSQDIEGSYEQYF
NA TRBJ1-2 once TRBV6-5 TGTGCCAGCAGGTCGTGGGAAAGTACCTATGGCTACACCTTC CASRSWESTYGYTF
NA TRBJ2-3 NA TRBV18 TGTGCCAGCACGAGACTAGGCACAGATACGCAGTATTTT CASTRLGTDTQYF
TRBD2 TRBJ2-2 NA TRBV5-1 TGCGCCAGCGCCCCGGCTAGCGGGCACACCGGGGAGCTGTTTTTT CASAPASGHTGELFF
NA TRBJ2-7 NA TRBV3-1/TRBV3-2 TGTGCCAGCAGCCAAGAGTGGGGACACCTAAGCTCCTACGAGCAGTACTTC CASSQEWGHLSSYEQYF
TRBD1 TRBJ1-2 NA TRBV5-1 TGCGCCAGCAGCTTGTACCAACAGGGGTCGGGCGCTGGCTACACCTTC CASSLYQQGSGAGYTF
TRBD2 TRBJ2-1 NA TRBV6-4 TGTGCCAGCAGTGACTCCGGGGGGGTGGGCAATGAGCAGTTCTTC CASSDSGGVGNEQFF
NA TRBJ2-1 few TRBV19 TGTGCCAGTAGTATAGGTTTGACCCAAGCTAGTGAGCAGTTCTTC CASSIGLTQASEQFF
NA TRBJ1-2 NA TRBV29-1 TGCAGCGTTGTAGGGGGTGCAGGAGCCACGGTCTATGGCTACACCTTC CSVVGGAGATVYGYTF
NA TRBJ2-2 NA TRBV2 TGTGCCAGCAGAGTTTTCGGCTCGAACACCGGGGAGCTGTTTTTT CASRVFGSNTGELFF
NA TRBJ2-7 NA TRBV7-9 TGTGCCAGCAGCTTAGCGACTTCCGTGGGCGAGCAGTACTTC CASSLATSVGEQYF
TRBD2 TRBJ2-1 once TRBV28 TGTGCCAGCAGGCCTAGCGGGAGTAGTTACAATGAGCAGTTCTTC CASRPSGSSYNEQFF
NA TRBJ2-5 NA TRBV5-4 TGTGCCAGCAGCTTGGCTATAAACAGCCTACAAGAGACCCAGTACTTC CASSLAINSLQETQYF
NA TRBJ2-2 NA TRBV28 TGTGCCAGCAGTAAACTCAGGGGAACTAACACCGGGGAGCTGTTTTTT CASSKLRGTNTGELFF
NA TRBJ2-5 once TRBV12-3/TRBV12-4 TGTGCCAGCAGTTTAGACAGACAAGAGACCCAGTACTTC CASSLDRQETQYF
NA TRBJ1-3 NA TRBV3-1/TRBV3-2 TGTGCCAGCAGCCAAGGGGTCAGGGCCTCTGGAAACACCATATATTTT CASSQGVRASGNTIYF
TRBD2 TRBJ2-7 NA TRBV5-1 TGCGCCAGCAGCTTGGTCGCGGGAGCAAGCTACGAGCAGTACTTC CASSLVAGASYEQYF
NA TRBJ2-1 NA TRBV11-3 TGTGCCAGCAGCATGCAGGGATACAATGAGCAGTTCTTC CASSMQGYNEQFF
TRBD1 TRBJ1-4 NA TRBV5-5 TGTGCCAGCAGCGACGGGACAGCCACTGGGGGGAAACTGTTTTTT CASSDGTATGGKLFF
NA TRBJ1-5 NA TRBV5-6 TGTGCCAGCAGCTTGGCTGAAGATCAGCCCCAGCATTTT CASSLAEDQPQHF
NA TRBJ1-2 few TRBV13 TGTGCCAGCAGCTTAGGCACGGACGCCCTCTATGGCTACACCTTC CASSLGTDALYGYTF
NA TRBJ2-1 NA TRBV19 TGTGCCAGTAGTACCCTTCTGGAGGCCAGCGGAAATGAGCAGTTCTTC CASSTLLEASGNEQFF
TRBD2 TRBJ2-5 NA TRBV10-3 TGTGCCATCAGAGGCGGGGAGGGGGAGACCCAGTACTTC CAIRGGEGETQYF
NA TRBJ1-6 NA TRBV6-5 TGTGCCAGCAGTTACTCACAGGGCCGGGGCTCACCCCTCCACTTT CASSYSQGRGSPLHF
NA TRBJ2-5 NA TRBV7-6 TGTGCCAGCAGCCCAGGGAGGGGGGTTTCGGAGACCCAGTACTTC CASSPGRGVSETQYF
TRBD2 TRBJ2-2 NA TRBV7-8 TGTGCCAGCAGCCCTAGCGGGAGGGCTGTCGGGGAGCTGTTTTTT CASSPSGRAVGELFF
TRBD1 TRBJ1-4 NA TRBV5-1 TGCGCCAGCAGCTTCGACAGGGGCTTAGGGGATGAAAAACTGTTTTTT CASSFDRGLGDEKLFF
TRBD2 TRBJ2-6 NA TRBV5-1 TGCGCCAGCAGCTTGTACAGCGGGGGCTCTGGGGCCAACGTCCTGACTTTC CASSLYSGGSGANVLTF
TRBD2 TRBJ2-1 NA TRBV27 TGTGCCAGCAGTTTATCGGTAGCGGGAGTATGGGAGCAGTTCTTC CASSLSVAGVWEQFF
TRBD1 TRBJ1-1 NA TRBV11-2 TGTGCCAGCAGCCTCCTGACAGGGCGGATGAACACTGAAGCTTTCTTT CASSLLTGRMNTEAFF
TRBD2 TRBJ2-3 NA TRBV19 TGTGCCGCGGGCCGGGGGGTTCGGGATACGCAGTATTTT CAAGRGVRDTQYF
TRBD1 TRBJ1-1 few TRBV4-1 TGCGCCAGCAGGGGGGACAGAGAAGCTTTCTTT CASRGDREAFF
TRBD1 TRBJ2-7 NA TRBV10-2 TGCGCCAGCAGACAACAGGGGGCAGGAGATGAGCAGTACTTC CASRQQGAGDEQYF
TRBD2 TRBJ2-2 NA TRBV28 TGTGCCAGCAGTTCCTCAAGCGGGAGGGTCCCCGGGGAGCTGTTTTTT CASSSSSGRVPGELFF
TRBD1 TRBJ2-3 NA TRBV27 TGTGCCAGCAGAACCCAGGACAGGGGAGATTGGACAGATACGCAGTATTTT CASRTQDRGDWTDTQYF
NA TRBJ1-1 NA TRBV5-4 TGTGCCAGCAGCGTCGGGACACCCGAAGCTTTCTTT CASSVGTPEAFF
NA TRBJ1-2 NA TRBV29-1 TGCAGCGCTAAGCTCGGGAGCAACTATGGCTACACCTTC CSAKLGSNYGYTF
NA TRBJ1-3 NA TRBV18 TGTGCCAGCTCACCCTCCTCCCAGTTGGGCGGAAACACCATATATTTT CASSPSSQLGGNTIYF
NA TRBJ2-4 NA TRBV2 TGTGCCAGCAGTGTTCCTAGCGCACGGGCCAAAAACATTCAGTACTTC CASSVPSARAKNIQYF
NA TRBJ2-3 once TRBV5-1 TGCGCCAGCAGGGTTCAGGGGACCCCCACAGATACGCAGTATTTT CASRVQGTPTDTQYF
NA TRBJ1-2 NA TRBV6-6 TGTGCCAGCAGTTATAAAGGGCCAGGGTATGGCTACACCTTC CASSYKGPGYGYTF
NA TRBJ1-3 NA TRBV2 TGTGCCAGCAGTGAAGGTCTCCAGGGCTCTGGAAACACCATATATTTT CASSEGLQGSGNTIYF
NA TRBJ2-7 NA TRBV19 TGTGCCAGTAGTATTGCGGTGAGCTCCTACGAGCAGTACTTC CASSIAVSSYEQYF